The T cell receptor (beta chain) under discussion was sequenced for a study of T cell responses to AZD1222 COVID-19 vaccine. Findings and caveats of the study: Sampling that yielded the repertoires occurred only after the peak T cell response. In a largely white British group with more females than males, clonal diversity was possibly underestimated. Unmutated variant regions are reportedly the target of nearly half of TCRs that are spike-specific.

Worth noting for this clone: Its antigen is currently unknown.

V shed 0 bases and J shed 6 bases, with 15 bases lying between them. CDR3 length: 16 residues. Assay used: immunoSEQ multiplex PCR; TCRdb lists only in-frame clones, some missing. Of about 120,000 clones in the sample, around 90% are singletons; the top ten hold around 3.8%. This specimen consisted of peripheral blood, obtained 28 days after the second dose of the MenACWY control vaccine. The receptor was isolated from an adult who received the MenACWY meningococcal vaccine as a control. V is TRBV6-7 and J is TRBJ1-5, with D perhaps matching TRBD1 (5 bases). TRBV6-7 is known as an ORF, though its function is uncertain. This CDR3 is CASSYSAGSFCQPQHF. In DNA, the CDR3 is TGTGCCAGCAGTTACTCCGCAGGGTCCTTTTGTCAGCCCCAGCATTTT.